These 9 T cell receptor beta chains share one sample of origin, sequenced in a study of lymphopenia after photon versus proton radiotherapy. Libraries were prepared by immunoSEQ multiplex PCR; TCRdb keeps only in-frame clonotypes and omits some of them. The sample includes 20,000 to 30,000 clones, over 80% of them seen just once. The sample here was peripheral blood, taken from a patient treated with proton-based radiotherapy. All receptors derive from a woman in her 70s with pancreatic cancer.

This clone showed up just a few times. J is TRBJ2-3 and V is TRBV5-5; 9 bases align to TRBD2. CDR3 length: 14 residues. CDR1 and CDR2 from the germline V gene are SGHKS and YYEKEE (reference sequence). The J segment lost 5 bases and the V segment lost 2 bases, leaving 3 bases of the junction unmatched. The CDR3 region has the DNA TGTGCCAGCAGCTTAGCGGGAGGAAGAGATACGCAGTATTTT. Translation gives CASSLAGGRDTQYF.

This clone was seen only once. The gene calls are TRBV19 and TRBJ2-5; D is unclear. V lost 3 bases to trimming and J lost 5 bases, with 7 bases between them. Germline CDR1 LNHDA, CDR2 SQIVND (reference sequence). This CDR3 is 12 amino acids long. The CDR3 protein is CASSMSAETQYF. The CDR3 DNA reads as TGTGCCAGTAGTATGTCCGCTGAGACCCAGTACTTC.

The CDR3 loop is CASSSDPYEQYF. The CDR3 region has the DNA TGTGCCAGCAGCTCTGACCCCTACGAGCAGTACTTC. The chain is built from TRBV9 and TRBJ2-7; D is uncertain. V was pared by 4 bases and J by 2 bases, with 7 bases between. Germline-derived CDR1 and CDR2 are SGDLS and YYNGEE. This CDR3 is built from 12 residues.

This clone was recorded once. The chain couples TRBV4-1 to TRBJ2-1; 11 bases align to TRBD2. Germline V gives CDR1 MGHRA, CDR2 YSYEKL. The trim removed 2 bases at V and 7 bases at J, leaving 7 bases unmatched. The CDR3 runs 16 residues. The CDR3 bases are TGCGCCAGCAGCCAAACTAGCGGGAGTATTCGGAATGAGCAGTTCTTC. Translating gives CASSQTSGSIRNEQFF.

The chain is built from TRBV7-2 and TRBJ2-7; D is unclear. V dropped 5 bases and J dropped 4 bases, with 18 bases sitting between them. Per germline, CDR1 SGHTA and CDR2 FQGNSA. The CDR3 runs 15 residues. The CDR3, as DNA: TGTGCCAGCAGCCCTTCCTATAAAGCCAGATACGAGCAGTACTTC. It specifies CASSPSYKARYEQYF. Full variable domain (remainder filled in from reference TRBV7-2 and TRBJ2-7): GAGVSQSPSNKVTEKGKDVELRCDPISGHTALYWYRQSLGQGLEFLIYFQGNSAPDKSGLPSDRFSAERTGGSVSTLTIQRTQQEDSAVYLCASSPSYKARYEQYFGPGTRLTVT.

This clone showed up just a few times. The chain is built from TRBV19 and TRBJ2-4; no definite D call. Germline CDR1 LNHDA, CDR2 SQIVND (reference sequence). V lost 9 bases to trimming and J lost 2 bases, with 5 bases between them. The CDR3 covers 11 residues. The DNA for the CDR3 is TGTGCCAGCGGACCCAAAAACATTCAGTACTTC. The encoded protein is CASGPKNIQYF. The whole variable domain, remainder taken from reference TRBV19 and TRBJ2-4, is DGGITQSPKYLFRKEGQNVTLSCEQNLNHDAMYWYRQDPGQGLRLIYYSQIVNDFQKGDIAEGYSVSREKKESFPLTVTSAQKNPTAFYLCASGPKNIQYFGAGTRLSVL.

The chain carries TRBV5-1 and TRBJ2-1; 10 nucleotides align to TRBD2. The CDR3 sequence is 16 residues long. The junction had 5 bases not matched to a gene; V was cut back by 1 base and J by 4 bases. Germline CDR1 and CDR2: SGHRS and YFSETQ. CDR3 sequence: CASSLYQREGYNEQFF. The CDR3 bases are TGCGCCAGCAGCTTGTATCAGCGGGAGGGATACAATGAGCAGTTCTTC.

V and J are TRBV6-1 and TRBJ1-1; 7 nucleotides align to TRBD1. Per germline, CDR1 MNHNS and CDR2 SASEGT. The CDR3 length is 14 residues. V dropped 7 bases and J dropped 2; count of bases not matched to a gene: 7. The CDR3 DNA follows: TGTGCCAGCATACCTGACAGGGAAAACACTGAAGCTTTCTTT. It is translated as CASIPDRENTEAFF.

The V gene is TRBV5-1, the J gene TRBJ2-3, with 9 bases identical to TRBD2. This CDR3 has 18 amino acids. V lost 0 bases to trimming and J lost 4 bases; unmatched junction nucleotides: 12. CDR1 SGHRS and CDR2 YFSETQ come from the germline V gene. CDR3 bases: TGCGCCAGCAGCTTGGAACGCGGGAGGGCCCATAACGCAGATACGCAGTATTTT. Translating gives CASSLERGRAHNADTQYF.